One TCR beta chain is described in this entry. This clonotype was counted only a few times. Its antigen is not yet known. No qualities accompany the bases; no much larger clone lies one base away. The CDR3 runs 16 amino acids, cysteine and phenylalanine included. Only the CDR3 DNA is retained, 48 bases long and in frame from the first base. Relative to germline, V is 1 base shorter and J is 3 bases shorter, with 15 bases between their ends. The germline V gene encodes CDR1 ENHRY and CDR2 SYGVKD. This sample stems from a study of naive and memory T cell subsets (dated by TCRdb to 2015 to 2018). Background for the entire study: An open-source, UMI-based TCR alpha and beta sequencing pipeline was applied to sorted naive and memory peripheral blood T cell subsets. The functional CMV T cell responses agreed completely with IgG serology results. RNA was DNase-treated and reverse transcribed with TCR constant-region primers, mostly using SuperScript III.

The library was built by means of UMI-ligation and nested PCR. The beta constant-region primer was an equimolar mix of two oligonucleotides covering both TRBC1 and TRBC2. A single-stranded oligonucleotide containing the SP2 primer and a 12-nucleotide UMI was joined to the 3' end of the cDNA by T4 RNA ligase 1. The ligated cDNA went through four rounds of PCR with nested alpha and beta constant-region primers together with the SP2 primer. The ligation reaction was incubated at 16°C for about 19-24 hours. PCR2 was usually performed as a SYBR Green qPCR and halted at a preset threshold so that over-amplification would not occur. Apart from the first purification, every purification step used Agencourt AMPure XP magnetic beads. Libraries were quantified by Qubit and checked on a TapeStation, with a main peak expected near 650 bp. Pooled libraries were sequenced on an Illumina MiSeq with v2 2x251 paired-end kits, typically giving roughly 0.85-2.2 million reads per sample. Libraries were pooled at approximately 4 nM per sample, and about 4.5-7.5% PhiX was added to improve cluster recognition. As for how the authors treated the data: Decombinator assigned V and J genes to Demultiplexor-processed FASTQ reads by tag matching, allowing a single base-pair mismatch. By using UMIs, Collapsinator corrected both sequencing errors and the frequency errors caused by PCR heterogeneity. TCRs were translated and CDR3s were extracted from the conserved cysteine to the FGXG phenylalanine by CDR3Translator, with non-productive sequences being flagged. Gini, Shannon entropy and inverse Simpson indices were computed after subsampling the repertoires to the same number of UMI-defined TCRs. Within the linear range, a power law was fitted by maximum likelihood to the distributions of clonotype abundance. When run on a single naive CD8 sample, MIGEC and the pipeline yielded similar UMI counts, similar unique TCR numbers and similar clonal distributions. A set of several thousand CMV-associated CDR3 sequences, compiled from VDJdb and a published dataset, was used to search the repertoires. Using fastp at Q25 and MiXCR, TCRdb reprocessed the public reads and kept productive beta chains. Rows with one shared CDR3 protein collapse into an entry with the most common genes and DNA. These V and J calls originate from TCRdb's pipeline instead of the authors' own analysis. Counted in this sample were about 85,000 distinct CDR3 sequences; about an eighth of them appeared once. The top ten clones comprise roughly 0.84% of the sample.

Paper-wide results and their limitations: The repertoire findings for the naive and memory subsets could not be validated against a ground truth, as none was available. TCR abundance followed a power law with an exponent that was different for naive and memory subsets but consistent across the three individuals. In both CD4 and CD8 cells, going from naive through CM, EM and EMRA, the Gini index went up while Shannon and inverse Simpson diversity went down. After error correction, over 95% of naive TCR sequences appeared only once, giving much steeper abundance distributions than memory subsets. Clonotypes were defined as single alpha or beta chain sequences, not paired alpha/beta receptors. RNA-based TCR counts may be influenced by expression changes linked to T cell activation and differentiation.

TCR alpha and beta chain libraries were amplified separately from the second PCR step onward. To determine each donor's CMV status, fresh PBMCs were stimulated overnight with CMV viral lysate, and IFNgamma production from CD4+ T cells was then assessed. Using Miltenyi beads, CD4 T cells were first positively selected, and CD8 T cells were then positively selected from the CD4-negative fraction. Cells were stained for CD3, CD4, CD8, CD45RA, CD27 and a live/dead dye and were sorted on a BD Aria II into four subsets based on CD45RA and CD27. Blood was obtained from a few healthy volunteers, and the blood from each volunteer was fractionated into CD4 and CD8 T cells and subsequently into four differentiation subsets. Approximately 130 ml of peripheral blood was drawn per donor, and PBMC were isolated by Ficoll-Paque PLUS density-gradient centrifugation. Sorted cells were lysed in RLT buffer, and RNA was extracted with a Qiagen RNeasy kit and stored at -80°C.

The receptor's source is a human donor in good health. The sample consisted of central memory CD4+ T cells from blood. The cell subset or site label for this specimen denotes: central memory, CD45RA- CD27+. In this chain, TRBV10-3 is recombined with TRBJ1-1; TRBD1 is perhaps the D gene, given 5 matching bases. The bases read TGTGCCATCAGTGAGTATCGTGGAGGGGCCGACACTGAAGCTTTCTTT. Its product reads: CAISEYRGGADTEAFF.